Many counts were recorded for the clone carrying this TCR beta chain. No antigen is known for it. Between the trimmed V and J ends, which lost 7 bases and 0 bases, there was a span of 14 bases. CDR3 length equals 16 residues. CDR1 and CDR2 (germline): SGHRS, YFSETQ. These data belong to a study of CD8+CD57+ T cells in acquired aplastic anemia. Study background: The sorted CD4+ and CD8+ cells yielded an average roughly 3 ug of DNA. Study results and caveats: About 27 CD8+ CDR3 sequences were shared between patients and controls. Statistical testing detected no significant gap in CD8+ Simpson's diversity between patients and controls.

TCR beta VDJ and CDR3 profiles were obtained from a genomic DNA template. TCRdb processed the reads anew with MiXCR; each CDR3 protein has one entry. The data contain 300,000 or so distinct CDR3 sequences, roughly half of them singletons. Sequencing used sorted CD4+, CD8+, or CD8+CD57+ T cells (not recorded which) from PBMCs. The chain recombines TRBV5-1 with TRBJ1-6, with D possibly being TRBD1 (5 bases). This sequence was found in a human donor with severe aplastic anemia or a healthy control (not recorded which). CDR3 loop: CASRYEDSSYNSPLHF. The CDR3 DNA is TGCGCCAGCCGATATGAAGACAGCTCCTATAATTCACCCCTCCACTTT.